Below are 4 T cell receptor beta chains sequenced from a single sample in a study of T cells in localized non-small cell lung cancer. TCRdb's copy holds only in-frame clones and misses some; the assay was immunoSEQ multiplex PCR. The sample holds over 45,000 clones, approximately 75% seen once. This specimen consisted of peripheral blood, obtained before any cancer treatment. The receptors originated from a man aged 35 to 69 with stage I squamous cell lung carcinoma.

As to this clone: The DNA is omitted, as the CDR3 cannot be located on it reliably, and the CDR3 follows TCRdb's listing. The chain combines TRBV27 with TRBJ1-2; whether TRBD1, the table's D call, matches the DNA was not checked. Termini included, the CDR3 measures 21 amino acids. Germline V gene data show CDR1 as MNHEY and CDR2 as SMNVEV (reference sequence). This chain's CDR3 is CASSAHSVPAVYAGGNYGYTF.

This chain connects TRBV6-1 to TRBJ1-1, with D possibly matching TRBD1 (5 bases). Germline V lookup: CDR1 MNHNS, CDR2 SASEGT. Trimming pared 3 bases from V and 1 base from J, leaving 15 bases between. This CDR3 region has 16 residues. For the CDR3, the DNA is TGTGCCAGCAGTGACGCACCCGGGACTGAGAACACTGAAGCTTTCTTT. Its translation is CASSDAPGTENTEAFF.

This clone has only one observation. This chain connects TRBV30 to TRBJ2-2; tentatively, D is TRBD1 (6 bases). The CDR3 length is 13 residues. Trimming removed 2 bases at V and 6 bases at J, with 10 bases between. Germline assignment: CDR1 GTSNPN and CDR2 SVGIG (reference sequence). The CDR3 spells CAWSYRDAGELFF. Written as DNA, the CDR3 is TGTGCCTGGAGTTACAGGGACGCCGGGGAGCTGTTTTTT.

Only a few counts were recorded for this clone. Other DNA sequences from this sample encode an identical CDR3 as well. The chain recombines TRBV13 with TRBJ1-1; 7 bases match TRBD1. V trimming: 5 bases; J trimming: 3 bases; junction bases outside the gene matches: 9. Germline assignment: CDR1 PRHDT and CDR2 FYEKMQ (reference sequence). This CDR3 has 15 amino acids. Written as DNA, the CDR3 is TGTGCCAGCAGCGGCCGGGACAGCCAGTACACTGAAGCTTTCTTT. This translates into CASSGRDSQYTEAFF. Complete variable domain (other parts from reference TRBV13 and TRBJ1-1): AAGVIQSPRHLIKEKRETATLKCYPIPRHDTVYWYQQGPGQDPQFLISFYEKMQSDKGSIPDRFSAQQFSDYHSELNMSSLELGDSALYFCASSGRDSQYTEAFFGQGTRLTVV.